The rows below give T cell receptor beta chains drawn from one sample of a study of cytomegalovirus exposure and HLA in healthy donors. Method: immunoSEQ multiplex PCR; TCRdb's copy keeps in-frame clones and lacks some. This sample contains some 75,000 clones. Material: PBMCs. These receptor sequences come from a boy aged 10-17 years in good health and CMV-seronegative. The CDR3 runs from the conserved cysteine through the conserved F or W.

V gene | CDR3 protein
TRBV5-1 | CASSLGSSMNTEAFF
TRBV30 | CAWSEGLAGLETQYF
TRBV19 | CASSTGRNYGYTF
TRBV4-1 | CASSQGIEQMNTEAFF
TRBV18 | CASSPGYRGLDTQYF
TRBV2 | CATAMGLAGSTDTQYF
TRBV9 | CASRPGGGADGELFF
TRBV9 | CASSPHGVGGTVEQYF
TRBV4-2 | CASSTLWGLSGNTIYF
TRBV7-3 | CASSLLAGSSYNEQFF
TRBV7-9 | CASRPTGLEAFF
TRBV7-9 | CASSSGTGVGYGYTF
TRBV19 | CASSIGQGINQPQHF
TRBV11-2 | CASSLGPPGASGSNEQYF
TRBV4-3 | CASSQTRGQLRGETQYF
TRBV4-3 | CASSHEVKGANEKLFF
TRBV29-1 | CSVGRGQDTEAFF
TRBV29-1 | CSVRITTGGFMNTEAFF
TRBV11-2 | CASTRRGWGGDTEAFF
TRBV5-1 | CASSLPDRGGEQYF